This paragraph covers one T cell receptor beta chain sequence. V lost 5 bases, J lost 6 bases, and 9 bases stayed unmatched. Germline CDR1 reads LNHDA; CDR2 reads SQIVND (reference sequence). The CDR3 is 15 residues long. The data are from a study of blood T cell repertoires in COVID-19. Some clones are missing from TCRdb's copy, which holds only in-frame ones; the method was immunoSEQ multiplex PCR. The sample carries 250,000 to 300,000 clones, 80% to 90% recorded once. This receptor was obtained from a man aged 60-69 years with acute or convalescent COVID-19. The chain couples TRBV19 to TRBJ2-2; 7 bases line up with TRBD1. The sample comprised peripheral blood. The CDR3 loop is CASSPGTAMSGELFF. For the CDR3, the DNA is TGTGCCAGTAGTCCGGGGACAGCCATGTCCGGGGAGCTGTTTTTT.